The next 17 T cell receptor beta chains were all read from a single sample in a study of blood T cell repertoires in COVID-19. Assay used: immunoSEQ multiplex PCR; TCRdb lists only in-frame clones, some missing. The profile covers roughly 570,000 clones, with roughly nine tenths appearing a single time and roughly 8.3% taken by the ten largest. The specimen sequenced was peripheral blood. The origin of the receptors is a woman aged 45-65 years with COVID-19, enrolled during active disease.

This clone has just one count. Other DNA sequences of this sample code for an identical CDR3. This chain joins TRBV5-1 and TRBJ1-1; D not certain. CDR3 length equals 14 residues. Germline lookup yields CDR1 SGHRS and CDR2 YFSETQ. Trimming stripped 0 bases from V and 0 bases from J, with 6 bases between. The CDR3, as DNA: TGCGCCAGCAGCTTGGGTAGCGTGAACACTGAAGCTTTCTTT. It codes for CASSLGSVNTEAFF.

The chain employs TRBV12-3 or TRBV12-4 and TRBJ1-2; D is unresolved. This CDR3 region has 10 residues. Trimming shortened V by 6 bases and J by 7 bases, and 6 bases separated the two germline ends. Written as DNA, the CDR3 is TGTGCCAGCAGGGGAGCTGGCTACACCTTC. This sequence encodes CASRGAGYTF.

The chain employs TRBV15 and TRBJ1-5; D gene unclear. This CDR3 spans 15 amino acids. V was trimmed by 1 base and J by 7 bases, leaving 14 bases between them. The germline gives CDR1 LNHNV, CDR2 YYDKDF (reference sequence). The CDR3 region has the DNA TGTGCCACCAGCAGAGGCGGATCCGCCGGGCAGCCCCAGCATTTT. It encodes CATSRGGSAGQPQHF.

The gene calls are TRBV5-1 and TRBJ2-1, with 15 bases identical to TRBD2. V gave up 4 bases and J gave up 7 bases; unmatched junction bases: 6. The CDR3 has 16 residues. Per the germline V gene, CDR1 is SGHRS and CDR2 is YFSETQ. The CDR3 loop reads CASSPEGLAGGNEQFF. The CDR3 DNA reads as TGCGCCAGCAGCCCAGAGGGACTAGCGGGGGGTAATGAGCAGTTCTTC. Supplemented by reference TRBV5-1 and TRBJ2-1, the full variable domain reads KAGVTQTPRYLIKTRGQQVTLSCSPISGHRSVSWYQQTPGQGLQFLFEYFSETQRNKGNFPGRFSGRQFSNSRSEMNVSTLELGDSALYLCASSPEGLAGGNEQFFGPGTRLTVL.

The chain joins TRBV30 to TRBJ1-5; D call uncertain. The germline V and J ends were trimmed by 3 bases and 7 bases, with 13 bases remaining between them. Per the germline V gene, CDR1 is GTSNPN and CDR2 is SVGIG (reference sequence). The length of the CDR3 is 13 residues. CDR3 residues: CAWSRDFRQPQHF. CDR3 bases: TGTGCCTGGAGCCGGGATTTCAGGCAGCCCCAGCATTTT.

The genes are TRBV2 and TRBJ2-1, with 14 bases fitting TRBD2. Germline CDR1 is SNHLY and CDR2 is FYNNEI. With 5 bases clipped from V and 2 bases from J, the junction kept 5 bases outside the gene matches. CDR3 length: 17 residues. This chain's CDR3 is CASSPLTSGGAYNEQFF. The CDR3 DNA follows: TGTGCCAGCAGTCCTTTGACTAGCGGGGGGGCCTACAATGAGCAGTTCTTC. Variable domain in full (rest from reference TRBV2 and TRBJ2-1): EPEVTQTPSHQVTQMGQEVILRCVPISNHLYFYWYRQILGQKVEFLVSFYNNEISEKSEIFDDQFSVERPDGSNFTLKIRSTKLEDSAMYFCASSPLTSGGAYNEQFFGPGTRLTVL.

The rearrangement joins TRBV11-1 to TRBJ2-3; 8 positions match TRBD1. The trim removed 4 bases at V and 1 base at J, leaving 4 bases unmatched. Germline values: CDR1 SGHAT, CDR2 FQDESV (reference sequence). The CDR3 has 15 amino acids. The CDR3 DNA reads TGTGCCAGCAGCTCGACAGGGGAGGGCACAGATACGCAGTATTTT. Protein product: CASSSTGEGTDTQYF.

The rearrangement uses TRBV25-1 and TRBJ2-6; a possible D gene is TRBD2 (5 bases). V lost 1 base and J 0 bases, leaving 7 bases between the germline ends. This CDR3 is 16 amino acids long. Germline CDR1 reads MGHDK; CDR2 reads SYGVNS. Here the CDR3 DNA reads TGTGCCAGCAGTGAATCGAGGGCCTCTGGGGCCAACGTCCTGACTTTC. Encoded protein: CASSESRASGANVLTF.

The gene calls are TRBV28 and TRBJ2-7; 11 nucleotides agree with TRBD1. Germline CDR1 and CDR2: MDHEN and SYDVKM. With V trimmed by 5 bases and J by 0 bases, 3 bases remained unmatched. CDR3 length equals 15 residues. In DNA form, the CDR3 reads TGTGCCAGCAGTCAGGACAGGGGGCTCTCCTACGAGCAGTACTTC. This translates into CASSQDRGLSYEQYF.

J is TRBJ2-5 and V is TRBV6-5; maybe TRBD1 (5 bases). CDR1 and CDR2 from the germline V gene are MNHEY and SVGAGI. The CDR3 consists of 15 residues. Between the trimmed V and J ends, which lost 5 bases and 5 bases, there was a span of 18 bases. The CDR3 loop is CASSLTAGFGETQYF. The DNA of the CDR3 is TGTGCCAGCAGTCTCACTGCAGGGTTCGGGGAGACCCAGTACTTC.

The chain recombines TRBV5-1 with TRBJ2-5; 7 bases are a match to TRBD1. The V gene end was trimmed by 2 bases and the J gene end by 4 bases; junction bases not matched to a gene: 5. This CDR3 contains 14 residues. Germline lookup yields CDR1 SGHRS and CDR2 YFSETQ. CDR3 in DNA: TGCGCCAGCAGCTTTATGACAGGGACAGAGACCCAGTACTTC. The encoded protein is CASSFMTGTETQYF.

The chain is built from TRBV18 and TRBJ2-3; TRBD2 matches at 8 bases. Trimming at V came to 3 bases and at J to 4 bases, leaving 9 bases not matched to a gene. The length of the CDR3 is 16 residues. Germline lookup yields CDR1 KGHSH and CDR2 LQKENI. The CDR3 DNA reads TGTGCCAGCTCACCGTCGCGTAGCGGGGCCCCAGATACGCAGTATTTT. Translating gives CASSPSRSGAPDTQYF. Using reference TRBV18 and TRBJ2-3 for the parts outside the CDR3, the full variable domain is NAGVMQNPRHLVRRRGQEARLRCSPMKGHSHVYWYRQLPEEGLKFMVYLQKENIIDESGMPKERFSAEFPKEGPSILRIQQVVRGDSAAYFCASSPSRSGAPDTQYFGPGTRLTVL.

The chain recombines TRBV3-1 (or the pseudogene TRBV3-2) with TRBJ2-1; 12 positions match TRBD2. The CDR3 runs 19 residues. Germline CDR1 reads LGHDT; CDR2 reads YNNKEL (reference sequence). After removal of 0 bases from V and 8 bases from J, the junction contained 14 bases not matched to a gene. The CDR3 loop reads CASSQELRRGLAGLHEQFF. In DNA, the CDR3 is TGTGCCAGCAGCCAAGAACTCCGGAGGGGACTAGCGGGTCTTCATGAGCAGTTCTTC.

The chain couples TRBV29-1 to TRBJ2-2; weak D call: TRBD1 (5 bases). Germline loops: CDR1 SQVTM, CDR2 ANQGSEA. CDR3 size: 16 residues. The germline V and J ends were trimmed by 2 bases and 3 bases, with 16 bases remaining between them. The CDR3 bases are TGCAGCGTTGAAAGCAGGGCCCACGGGTACACCGGGGAGCTGTTTTTT. Amino acid sequence: CSVESRAHGYTGELFF.

The V call is TRBV12-3 or TRBV12-4, the J call TRBJ2-3; D is unclear. The V end was cut by 7 bases, the J end by 4 bases, with 9 bases between. The CDR3 length is 12 residues. CDR3 bases: TGTGCCAGCACCTTAGAGGCAGATACGCAGTATTTT. Its translation: CASTLEADTQYF.

With respect to this clone: Additional DNA sequences in this sample encode the identical CDR3. The gene calls are TRBV29-1 and TRBJ1-2; D not certain. This CDR3 has 11 amino acids. Trimming removed 0 bases from V and 4 bases from J, with 3 bases in between. Germline lookup yields CDR1 SQVTM and CDR2 ANQGSEA. The CDR3 is CSVEDGYGYTF. CDR3 nucleotides: TGCAGCGTTGAAGACGGCTATGGCTACACCTTC. The whole variable domain, filled in from reference TRBV29-1 and TRBJ1-2, reads SAVISQKPSRDICQRGTSLTIQCQVDSQVTMMFWYRQQPGQSLTLIATANQGSEATYESGFVIDKFPISRPNLTFSTLTVSNMSPEDSSIYLCSVEDGYGYTFGSGTRLTVV.

The chain joins TRBV5-1 to TRBJ1-2, with TRBD1 as a possible D gene (6 bases). CDR1 and CDR2 from the germline V gene are SGHRS and YFSETQ. The CDR3 has 13 residues. V shed 4 bases and J shed 8 bases, with 15 bases lying between them. CDR3 in DNA: TGCGCCAGCAGCGACGGACAGTTCATGGGCTACACCTTC. This encodes CASSDGQFMGYTF. The full variable domain, its missing parts supplied by reference TRBV5-1 and TRBJ1-2, is KAGVTQTPRYLIKTRGQQVTLSCSPISGHRSVSWYQQTPGQGLQFLFEYFSETQRNKGNFPGRFSGRQFSNSRSEMNVSTLELGDSALYLCASSDGQFMGYTFGSGTRLTVV.